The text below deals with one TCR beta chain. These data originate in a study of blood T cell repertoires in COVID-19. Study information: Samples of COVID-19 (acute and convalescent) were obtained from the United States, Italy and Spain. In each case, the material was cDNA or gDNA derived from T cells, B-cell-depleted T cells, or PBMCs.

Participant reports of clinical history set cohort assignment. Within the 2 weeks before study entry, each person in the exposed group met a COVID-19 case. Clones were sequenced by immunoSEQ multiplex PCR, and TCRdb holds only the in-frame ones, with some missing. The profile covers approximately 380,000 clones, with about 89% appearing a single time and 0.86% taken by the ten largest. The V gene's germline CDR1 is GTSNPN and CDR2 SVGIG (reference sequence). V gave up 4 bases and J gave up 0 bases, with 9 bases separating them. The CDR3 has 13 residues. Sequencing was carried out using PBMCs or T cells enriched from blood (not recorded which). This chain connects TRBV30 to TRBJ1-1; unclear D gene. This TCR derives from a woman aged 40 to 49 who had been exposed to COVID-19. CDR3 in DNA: TGTGCCTGGAAGAGGGATGTGAACACTGAAGCTTTCTTT. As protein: CAWKRDVNTEAFF.